The 7 T cell receptor beta chains in this list originate from one sample, sequenced in a study of T cells in localized non-small cell lung cancer. Measured with immunoSEQ multiplex PCR; TCRdb has only the in-frame clones, and not every one. This sample has roughly 21,000 clones, with roughly nine tenths found just once. The material was peripheral blood, obtained before any cancer treatment. The receptor set was obtained from a woman aged 35 to 70 with stage I lung adenocarcinoma.

The rearrangement links TRBV2 to TRBJ2-3; 8 bases map to TRBD2. This CDR3 has 15 amino acids. The trim removed 5 bases at V and 5 bases at J, leaving 9 bases unmatched. Germline V gives CDR1 SNHLY, CDR2 FYNNEI. CDR3 DNA sequence: TGTGCCAGCAGTTATTCCGGGACTAGACAAGATACGCAGTATTTT. Translating gives CASSYSGTRQDTQYF.

The chain is built from TRBV13 and TRBJ2-1; 7 bases align to TRBD1. The V and J ends lost 0 bases and 4 bases, in that order; junction bases with no gene match: 9. Germline V CDR1 and CDR2: PRHDT, FYEKMQ (reference sequence). The CDR3 sequence is 17 residues long. The CDR3: CASSLGPGDSLYNEQFF. CDR3 bases: TGTGCCAGCAGCTTAGGCCCCGGGGACAGCCTATACAATGAGCAGTTCTTC.

The count of this clone is one. This chain connects TRBV28 to TRBJ1-6; D gene ambiguous. CDR1 is MDHEN and CDR2 is SYDVKM in the germline V gene. Trimming removed 6 bases from V and 6 bases from J, with 15 bases in between. The CDR3 sequence is 15 residues long. This chain's CDR3 is CASSPGGTFNSPLHF. DNA for the CDR3: TGTGCCAGCAGCCCTGGCGGTACTTTTAATTCACCCCTCCACTTT.

CDR3: CASSEDLAGGERDLETQYF. The CDR3 nucleotides are TGTGCCAGCAGTGAAGATCTAGCGGGAGGGGAGCGGGATCTAGAGACCCAGTACTTC. The chain is built from TRBV6-1 and TRBJ2-5, with 12 bases identical to TRBD2. From germline, CDR1 is MNHNS and CDR2 SASEGT. The CDR3 consists of 19 residues. Losses at the gene ends were 1 base for V and 4 bases for J; bases not matched to a gene: 13.

This clone was counted a few times. This chain links TRBV5-6 with TRBJ1-5; TRBD1 might be the D (5 bases). Trimming removed 2 bases at V and 6 bases at J, with 15 bases between. The germline CDR1 and CDR2 sequences are SGHDT and YYEEEE. The CDR3 has 15 residues. CDR3 coding DNA: TGTGCCAGCAGCTTTACAGCAGGGTATGGTCAGCCCCAGCATTTT. Amino acid sequence: CASSFTAGYGQPQHF.

This chain links TRBV19 with TRBJ2-4; 8 positions agree with TRBD1. The germline gives CDR1 LNHDA, CDR2 SQIVND (reference sequence). This CDR3 comprises 15 residues. V shed 4 bases, J shed 1 base, and the junction held 3 bases outside the gene matches. The CDR3 DNA sequence: TGTGCCAGTAGTACAGGGGGCTGGGCCAAAAACATTCAGTACTTC. Amino acids: CASSTGGWAKNIQYF.

The chain uses TRBV19 and TRBJ2-3; the D gene could be TRBD1 or TRBD2 (5 bases each). CDR1 and CDR2 from the germline V gene are LNHDA and SQIVND (reference sequence). Deletions cut 7 bases from V and 1 base from J, with 12 bases between. The length of the CDR3 is 14 residues. Here the CDR3 DNA reads TGTGCCAGTAAGACGGGACGGGGCACAGATACGCAGTATTTT. Its protein product is CASKTGRGTDTQYF.